This T cell receptor beta chain was captured by sequencing in a study of blood T cell repertoires in COVID-19. Trimming removed 5 bases at V and 0 bases at J, with 11 bases between. CDR1 is MGHRA, CDR2 YSYEKL, per germline. The CDR3 is 15 residues long. Sequencing was performed with immunoSEQ multiplex PCR; in TCRdb, only in-frame clones are kept and a portion is missing. Of 150,000 to 200,000 clones listed, around 82% are singletons. Material: PBMCs or T cells enriched from blood (not recorded which). The J gene is TRBJ1-3, the V gene TRBV4-1; D possibly corresponds to TRBD1 (5 bases). The sequence came from a man in his forties or fifties who had recovered from COVID-19. CDR3 in DNA: TGCGCCAGCAGCGGGCGGGGGAGCTCTGGAAACACCATATATTTT. Translation: CASSGRGSSGNTIYF.